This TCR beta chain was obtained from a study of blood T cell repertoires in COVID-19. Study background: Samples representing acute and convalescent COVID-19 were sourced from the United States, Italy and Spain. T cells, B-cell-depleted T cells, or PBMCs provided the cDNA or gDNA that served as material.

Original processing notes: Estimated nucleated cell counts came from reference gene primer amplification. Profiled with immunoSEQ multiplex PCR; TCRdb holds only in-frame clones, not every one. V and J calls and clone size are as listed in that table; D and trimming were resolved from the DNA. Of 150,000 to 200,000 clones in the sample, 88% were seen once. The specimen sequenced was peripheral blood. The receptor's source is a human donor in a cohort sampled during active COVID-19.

The DNA for the CDR3 is TGTGCCAGCAGCTCCGACAACCCTGGACTGCATAGGCATGAGCAGTTCTTC. Protein: CASSSDNPGLHRHEQFF. The rearrangement uses TRBV7-6 and TRBJ2-1; perhaps TRBD2 as D (5 bases). Germline loops: CDR1 SGHVS, CDR2 FNYEAQ. This CDR3 region has 17 residues. The V and J ends lost 4 bases and 8 bases respectively, with 24 bases between them.